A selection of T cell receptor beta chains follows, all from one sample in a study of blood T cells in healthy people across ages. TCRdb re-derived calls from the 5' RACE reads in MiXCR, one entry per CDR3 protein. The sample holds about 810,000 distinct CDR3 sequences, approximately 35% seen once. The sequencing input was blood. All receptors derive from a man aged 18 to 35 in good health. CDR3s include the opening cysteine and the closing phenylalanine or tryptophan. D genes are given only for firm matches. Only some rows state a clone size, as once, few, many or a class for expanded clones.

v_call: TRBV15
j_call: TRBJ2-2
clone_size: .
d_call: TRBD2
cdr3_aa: CATSTSRLAGSTGELFF
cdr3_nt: TGTGCCACCAGCACTTCAAGACTAGCGGGGTCCACCGGGGAGCTGTTTTTT

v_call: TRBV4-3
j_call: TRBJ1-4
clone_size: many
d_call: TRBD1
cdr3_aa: CASSQERTGVREKLFF
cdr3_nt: TGCGCCAGCAGCCAAGAGCGGACAGGGGTCCGGGAAAAACTGTTTTTT

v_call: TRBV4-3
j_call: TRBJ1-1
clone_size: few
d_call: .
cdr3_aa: CASSQDGTGGNTEAFF
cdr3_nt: TGCGCCAGCAGCCAAGATGGGACGGGGGGGAACACTGAAGCTTTCTTT

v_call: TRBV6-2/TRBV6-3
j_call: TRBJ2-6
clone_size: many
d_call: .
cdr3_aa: CASTFSGANVLTF
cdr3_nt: TGTGCCAGCACTTTCTCTGGGGCCAACGTCCTGACTTTC

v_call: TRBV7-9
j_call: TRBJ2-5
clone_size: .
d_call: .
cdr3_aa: CASSPFGQRETQYF
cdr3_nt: TGTGCCAGCAGCCCATTCGGTCAGAGGGAGACCCAGTACTTC

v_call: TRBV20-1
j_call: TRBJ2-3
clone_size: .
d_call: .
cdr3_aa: CSARRQLRPTDTQYF
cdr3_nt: TGCAGTGCTAGGAGGCAGCTACGACCCACAGATACGCAGTATTTT

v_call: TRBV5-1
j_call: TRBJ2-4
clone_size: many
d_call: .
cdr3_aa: CASSPDKPGDIQYF
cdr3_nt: TGCGCCAGCAGCCCGGACAAACCGGGGGACATTCAGTACTTC

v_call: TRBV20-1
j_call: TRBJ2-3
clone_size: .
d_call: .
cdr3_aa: CSASGGTDAQYF
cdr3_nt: TGCAGTGCTAGCGGGGGCACAGATGCGCAGTATTTT

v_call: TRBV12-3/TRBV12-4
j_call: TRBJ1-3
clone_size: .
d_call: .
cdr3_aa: CASSPLARGNTIYF
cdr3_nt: TGTGCCAGCAGTCCTCTCGCCCGGGGAAACACCATATATTTT

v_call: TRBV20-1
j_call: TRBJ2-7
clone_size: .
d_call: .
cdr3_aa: CSANRAGWIYEQYF
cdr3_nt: TGCAGCGCTAATCGTGCAGGGTGGATCTACGAGCAGTACTTC